These 20 T cell receptor beta chains were sequenced from one sample in a study of blood T cells in healthy people across ages. Using a J-beta primer mix together with a sample-barcoded 5' primer, a second PCR was run for about 6 to 11 cycles. TCRdb re-called the 5' RACE reads with MiXCR, one entry per CDR3 protein. This table has over 1.5 million distinct CDR3 sequences, just under 50% appearing once. Sequenced material: blood. Every receptor here comes from a woman aged 40 to 50 in good health.

The V call is TRBV12-3 or TRBV12-4, the J call TRBJ2-5; D call uncertain. The tail of the sequence fits TRBJ2-7 better, so the J call may be wrong. The CDR3 runs to 13 residues. DNA for the CDR3: TGTGCCAGCAGTCCCCCCCAAGGCTACGAGCAGTACTTC. Translation gives CASSPPQGYEQYF.

Of note for this clonotype: Relative to the germline gene, one junction end is altered; a read error may explain this. The rearrangement links TRBV25-1 to TRBJ2-4, with a possible D match to TRBD2 (5 bases). This CDR3 is built from 17 residues. The germline V gene has CDR1 MGHDK and CDR2 SYGVNS. The CDR3 is CASSDRAGLGTKSIQYF. The DNA for the CDR3 is TGTGCCAGCAGTGATAGGGCGGGCCTGGGAACCAAAAGCATTCAGTACTTC.

This clonotype was counted between two and nine times. The CDR3 region has the DNA TGTGCCAGCAGCGTATCGACAGGGGGGTACAACGAGCAGTACTTC. Its translation: CASSVSTGGYNEQYF. The chain is built from TRBV9 and TRBJ2-7, with 9 positions matching TRBD1. This CDR3 has 15 amino acids. V was clipped by 1 base and J by 5 bases; unmatched bases: 7. Germline loops: CDR1 SGDLS, CDR2 YYNGEE.

The chain links TRBV6-2 or TRBV6-3 to TRBJ1-6; D perhaps matches TRBD1 (6 bases). The CDR3 is made up of 11 amino acids. Germline CDR1 MNHEY, CDR2 SVGEGT. V lost 7 bases, J lost 16 bases, and 14 bases lay in between. The CDR3 loop reads CASKLTGRLHF. CDR3 sequence (DNA): TGTGCCAGCAAGCTTACAGGGCGGCTCCACTTT.

This clonotype was seen a handful of times. The genes are TRBV5-6 and TRBJ2-1; weak D call: TRBD2 (6 bases). From germline, CDR1 is SGHDT and CDR2 YYEEEE. The CDR3 is 14 residues long. V lost 3 bases and J lost 7, with 14 bases in between. The DNA for the CDR3 is TGTGCCAGCAGCTCGGGACTTGTGGGGAATGAGCAGTTCTTC. It specifies CASSSGLVGNEQFF. Supplemented by reference TRBV5-6 and TRBJ2-1, the full variable domain reads DAGVTQSPTHLIKTRGQQVTLRCSPKSGHDTVSWYQQALGQGPQFIFQYYEEEERQRGNFPDRFSGHQFPNYSSELNVNALLLGDSALYLCASSSGLVGNEQFFGPGTRLTVL.

This chain joins TRBV29-1 and TRBJ2-3; D is unclear. V was cut by 2 bases and J by 3 bases, with 12 bases left in between. The CDR3 totals 14 residues. Germline CDR1 SQVTM, CDR2 ANQGSEA. As DNA, the CDR3 is TGCAGCGTTGAATTAGGAGTGACGACAGATACGCAGTATTTT. As protein: CSVELGVTTDTQYF.

This clonotype was found a few times. The rearrangement uses TRBV28 and TRBJ2-5; 7 bases are a match to TRBD1. Germline CDR1 MDHEN, CDR2 SYDVKM. CDR3 length: 15 residues. V shed 3 bases, J shed 3 bases, and the junction held 7 bases outside the gene matches. The CDR3 DNA reads as TGTGCCAGCAGTTTCCCGCGACAGGGAGAAGAGACCCAGTACTTC. It translates to CASSFPRQGEETQYF.

The rearrangement uses TRBV27 and TRBJ2-3, with 9 bases fitting TRBD1. Trimming cost V 6 bases and J 4 bases; bases outside gene matches: 2. Germline CDR1 reads MNHEY; CDR2 reads SMNVEV (reference sequence). The CDR3 has 13 residues. The CDR3 DNA reads TGTGCCAGCAGGACAGGGGGACCAGATACGCAGTATTTT. It is translated as CASRTGGPDTQYF.

V and J are TRBV7-2 and TRBJ2-5, with D perhaps assigned TRBD1 or TRBD2 (7 bases each). Trimming stripped 5 bases from V and 5 bases from J, with 15 bases between. The germline gives CDR1 SGHTA, CDR2 FQGNSA. This CDR3 has 14 residues. The CDR3 is CASSEYRGGETQYF. The CDR3 DNA reads as TGTGCCAGCAGCGAATACAGGGGAGGGGAGACCCAGTACTTC.

The chain couples TRBV27 to TRBJ2-6, with 9 bases matching TRBD1. In germline, CDR1 is MNHEY, CDR2 SMNVEV (reference sequence). V lost 5 bases, J lost 1 base, and 6 bases stayed unmatched. The CDR3 is 17 amino acids. The DNA of the CDR3 is TGTGCCAGCAGTGGGGGACAGGGTCGGTCTGGGGCCAACGTCCTGACTTTC. As protein: CASSGGQGRSGANVLTF.

The sample holds a few counts of this clonotype. This chain uses TRBV6-6 with TRBJ2-5, with 9 positions matching TRBD2. With V trimmed by 6 bases and J by 4 bases, 6 bases remained unmatched. The CDR3 spans 14 residues. In germline, CDR1 is MNHNY, CDR2 SVGAGI (reference sequence). The CDR3 region is CASRWTSEAETQYF. In nucleotides, the CDR3 is TGTGCCAGCAGGTGGACTAGCGAAGCAGAGACCCAGTACTTC.

In its sample, this clonotype was seen once. The J gene is TRBJ2-5, the V gene TRBV2; TRBD2 matches at 7 bases. CDR1 and CDR2 (germline): SNHLY, FYNNEI. The CDR3 runs to 15 residues. Trimming cost V 5 bases and J 3 bases; bases outside gene matches: 9. As DNA, the CDR3 is TGTGCCAGCAGTAACCGCCTAGCGGCAGAAGAGACCCAGTACTTC. It encodes CASSNRLAAEETQYF.

Regarding this clonotype: The junction and the germline gene differ at one end; a read error may be behind it. V is TRBV24-1 and J is TRBJ2-1; D assignment may be TRBD1 or TRBD2 (5 bases each). The CDR3 length is 16 residues. Germline V gene lookup returns CDR1 KGHDR and CDR2 SFDVKD. The CDR3 is CATSTPAGAAYNEQSF. As DNA, the CDR3 is TGTGCCACCAGTACCCCAGCCGGGGCCGCCTACAATGAGCAGTCCTTC.

V is TRBV4-1 and J is TRBJ2-6; D perhaps matches TRBD1 (5 bases). The V and J ends lost 2 bases and 0 bases respectively, with 8 bases between them. The CDR3 totals 16 residues. Looked up from germline, CDR1 is MGHRA and CDR2 is YSYEKL. The CDR3 region has the DNA TGCGCCAGCAGCCAACTAGGACACTCTGGGGCCAACGTCCTGACTTTC. This sequence encodes CASSQLGHSGANVLTF.

The chain recombines TRBV6-6 with TRBJ1-5, with 7 bases matching TRBD1. The CDR3 spans 14 residues. The germline V gene encodes CDR1 MNHNY and CDR2 SVGAGI (reference sequence). After removal of 6 bases from V and 3 bases from J, the junction contained 5 bases not matched to a gene. The CDR3, as DNA: TGTGCCAGCAGCGACAGGGATAACAATCAGCCCCAGCATTTT. Amino acids: CASSDRDNNQPQHF.

This chain joins TRBV20-1 and TRBJ2-3; 7 bases line up with TRBD2. Germline V gives CDR1 DFQATT, CDR2 SNEGSKA (reference sequence). CDR3 length: 16 amino acids. The ends lost 3 bases at V and 2 bases at J; junction bases unmatched: 11. CDR3 in amino acids: CSASPSRGEITDTQYF. CDR3 DNA sequence: TGCAGTGCTAGCCCCAGCCGGGGGGAGATCACAGATACGCAGTATTTT.

V usage is TRBV5-1 and J usage is TRBJ2-1; the match to TRBD2 covers 15 bases. Germline CDR1 SGHRS, CDR2 YFSETQ. This CDR3 region has 18 residues. J gave up 9 bases and V 4 bases, and 14 bases lay outside the gene matches. CDR3 loop: CASSPGLAGGPAGGEQFF. The CDR3 DNA follows: TGCGCCAGCAGCCCAGGACTAGCGGGGGGGCCGGCGGGGGGTGAGCAGTTCTTC. Based on the CDR3 plus reference TRBV5-1 and TRBJ2-1, the full variable domain is KAGVTQTPRYLIKTRGQQVTLSCSPISGHRSVSWYQQTPGQGLQFLFEYFSETQRNKGNFPGRFSGRQFSNSRSEMNVSTLELGDSALYLCASSPGLAGGPAGGEQFFGPGTRLTVL.

This clonotype was counted only a few times. The rearrangement links TRBV7-9 to TRBJ2-3; the D gene is possibly TRBD2 (6 bases). This CDR3 is 15 amino acids long. V was trimmed by 5 bases and J by 2 bases, leaving 14 bases between them. Germline V CDR1 and CDR2: SEHNR, FQNEAQ (reference sequence). Here the CDR3 reads CASSPGVGDTDTQYF. For the CDR3, the DNA is TGTGCCAGCAGCCCGGGGGTGGGTGACACAGATACGCAGTATTTT.

The rearrangement joins TRBV29-1 to TRBJ2-3, with D unclear. This CDR3 region has 11 residues. V was clipped by 8 bases and J by 4 bases, with 10 bases between them. Per the germline V gene, CDR1 is SQVTM and CDR2 is ANQGSEA. The CDR3 loop reads CSCNRPDTQYF. CDR3 in DNA: TGCAGCTGTAATAGGCCAGATACGCAGTATTTT.

This CDR3 reads CASSLGIWGTGSSPLHF. CDR3 sequence (DNA): TGTGCCAGCAGCTTAGGAATTTGGGGGACAGGGAGTTCACCCCTCCACTTT. The chain has TRBV7-2 and TRBJ1-6; 9 nucleotides line up with TRBD1. The CDR3 loop spans 17 amino acids. The V gene end was trimmed by 1 base and the J gene end by 9 bases; junction bases not matched to a gene: 10. CDR1 is SGHTA, CDR2 FQGNSA, per germline.